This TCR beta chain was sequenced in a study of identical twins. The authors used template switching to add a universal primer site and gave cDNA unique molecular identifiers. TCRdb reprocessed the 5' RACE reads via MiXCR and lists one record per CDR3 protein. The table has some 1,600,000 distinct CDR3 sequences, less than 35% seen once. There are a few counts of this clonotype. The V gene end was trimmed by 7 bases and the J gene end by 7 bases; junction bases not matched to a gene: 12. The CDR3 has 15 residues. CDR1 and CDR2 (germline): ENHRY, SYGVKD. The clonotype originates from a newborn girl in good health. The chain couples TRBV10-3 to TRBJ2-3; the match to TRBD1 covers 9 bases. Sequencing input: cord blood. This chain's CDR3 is CAINDGTGGAYTQYF. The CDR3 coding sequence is TGTGCCATCAACGACGGTACAGGGGGCGCGTATACGCAGTATTTT.